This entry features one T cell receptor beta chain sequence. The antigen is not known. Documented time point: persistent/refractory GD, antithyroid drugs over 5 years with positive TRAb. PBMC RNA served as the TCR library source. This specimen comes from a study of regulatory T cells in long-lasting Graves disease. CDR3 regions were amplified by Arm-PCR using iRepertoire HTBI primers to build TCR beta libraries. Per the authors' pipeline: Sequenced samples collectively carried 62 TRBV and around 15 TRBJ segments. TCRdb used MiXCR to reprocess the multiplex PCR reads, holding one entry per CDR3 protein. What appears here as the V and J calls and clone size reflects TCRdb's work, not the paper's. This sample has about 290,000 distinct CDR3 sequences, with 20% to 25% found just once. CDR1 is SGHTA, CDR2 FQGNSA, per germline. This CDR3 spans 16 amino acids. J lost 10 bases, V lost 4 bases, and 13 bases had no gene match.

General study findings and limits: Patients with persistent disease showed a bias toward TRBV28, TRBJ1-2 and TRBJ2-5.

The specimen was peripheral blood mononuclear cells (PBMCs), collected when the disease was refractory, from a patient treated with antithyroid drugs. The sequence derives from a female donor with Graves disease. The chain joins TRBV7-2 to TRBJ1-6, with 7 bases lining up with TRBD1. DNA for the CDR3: TGTGCCAGCAGCTCCCACAGGGGAGGGGAAGGGTCACCCCTCCACTTT. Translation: CASSSHRGGEGSPLHF. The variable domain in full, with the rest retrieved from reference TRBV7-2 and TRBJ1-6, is GAGVSQSPSNKVTEKGKDVELRCDPISGHTALYWYRQSLGQGLEFLIYFQGNSAPDKSGLPSDRFSAERTGGSVSTLTIQRTQQEDSAVYLCASSSHRGGEGSPLHFGNGTRLTVT.